Listed below are T cell receptor beta chains from one sample, sequenced in a study of blood T cell repertoires in COVID-19. Generated by immunoSEQ multiplex PCR, the TCRdb table keeps only in-frame clones and is missing some. Here the sample spans 400,000 or so clones, 85% to 90% being singletons. The sample comprised PBMCs or T cells enriched from blood (not recorded which). The source is a man aged 25-40 years who had recovered from COVID-19. CDR3s include the opening cysteine and the closing phenylalanine or tryptophan. Fields, in order: J gene, clone size, D gene, V gene, CDR3 DNA, CDR3 protein. A D gene is named only where the DNA matches it firmly. Not all rows give a size; the values are once, few, many and, for expanded clones, a class.

>TRBJ1-2|NA|TRBD1|TRBV5-4
TGTGCCAGCAGTACAGCCGGGACAGGGGTGAGCGGCTACACCTTC
CASSTAGTGVSGYTF
>TRBJ2-3|NA|NA|TRBV12-3/TRBV12-4
TGTGCCAGCAAGAAACTCACAGATACGCAGTATTTT
CASKKLTDTQYF
>TRBJ2-1|NA|TRBD1|TRBV5-1
TGCGCCAGCAGCTTGGCGACAGGGTGGATTAGCGATGAGCAGTTCTTC
CASSLATGWISDEQFF
>TRBJ1-1|once|NA|TRBV29-1
TGCAGCGGGGCCCTTGGGCAGGACACTGAAGCTTTCTTT
CSGALGQDTEAFF
>TRBJ2-1|NA|TRBD2|TRBV5-1
TGCGCCAGCAGCTTCTACCTGGGACTAGCGGGAGATGAGCAGTTCTTC
CASSFYLGLAGDEQFF
>TRBJ2-7|NA|TRBD1|TRBV10-2
TGCGCCAGCAGCATTCCGGGACAGGTTCCCTACGAGCAGTACTTC
CASSIPGQVPYEQYF
>TRBJ2-1|NA|NA|TRBV12-5
TGTGCTAGTGGTTCAAGGGGAAACTCCTACAATGAGCAGTTCTTC
CASGSRGNSYNEQFF
>TRBJ1-2|NA|NA|TRBV5-1
TGCGCCAGCAGCTTGTCGGCAGACAGAACGTATTTCTATGGCTACACCTTC
CASSLSADRTYFYGYTF
>TRBJ1-1|NA|NA|TRBV28
TGTGCCAGCAGTCGTAACCTAGGCACTGAAGCTTTCTTT
CASSRNLGTEAFF
>TRBJ2-7|NA|TRBD2|TRBV29-1
TGCAGCGTTGAGCTAGCGGGAGATCTCTACGAGCAGTACTTC
CSVELAGDLYEQYF
>TRBJ2-7|NA|NA|TRBV3-1/TRBV3-2
TGTGCCAGCAGCCAAAGGGGGGGGACTACCCGCGAGCAGTACTTC
CASSQRGGTTREQYF
>TRBJ1-5|NA|TRBD1|TRBV27
TGTGCCAGCAGTTTCGGGACAGGCAATCAGCCCCAGCATTTT
CASSFGTGNQPQHF
>TRBJ2-1|NA|TRBD2|TRBV10-2
TGCGCCAGCAGTGAGCCGGGACTAGCTTTCTACAATGAGCAGTTCTTC
CASSEPGLAFYNEQFF
>TRBJ1-1|NA|TRBD1|TRBV10-3
TGTGCCAGTTCGAATTCGGACAGGGGGTTAGACACTGAAGCTTTCTTT
CASSNSDRGLDTEAFF
>TRBJ2-7|NA|NA|TRBV6-5
TGTGCCAGCAGTTACGGAGCAGGGTCGTTCCTCGAGCAGTACTTC
CASSYGAGSFLEQYF
>TRBJ2-7|NA|TRBD2|TRBV11-2
TGTGCCAGCAGCTCTGGAGCGGGAGCTCCCGAGCAGTACTTC
CASSSGAGAPEQYF